The rows below give T cell receptor beta chains drawn from one sample of a study of blood T cell repertoires in COVID-19. TCRdb's copy holds only in-frame clones and misses some; the assay was immunoSEQ multiplex PCR. The table records 65,000 to 75,000 clones, 75% to 85% of them present only once. The sample comprised peripheral blood. These receptors all stem from an elderly man with acute or convalescent COVID-19. Both conserved end residues are part of each CDR3. Each record gives: V gene, CDR3 length, CDR3 protein.

TRBV6-5 15 CASSIGTGMAGELFF
TRBV10-2 13 CASRGAGFYEQYF
TRBV5-4 15 CASSLASGLIYEQYF
TRBV24-1 19 CATSDPHGTGVVNTGELFF
TRBV7-2 16 CASSLWAGGSYNEQFF
TRBV7-9 11 CASRAGYGYTF
TRBV6-5 16 CASSYSIREALGEQYF
TRBV19 15 CASTSVQGGNQPQHF
TRBV5-1 17 CASSAGLAGVMNYEQYF
TRBV7-7 15 CASSPGTGVTDTQYF
TRBV30 22 CAWSVSPYFPGQGIMADEKLFF
TRBV18 14 CASSLTGLKVEQYF
TRBV28 13 CASIMRGQEKLFF
TRBV4-1 15 CASSHRDTSSYEQYF
TRBV5-1 15 CASSLGVAGGQEQYF
TRBV5-1 14 CASSLGDRENTIYF
TRBV30 15 CAWSHGTSSGNTIYF
TRBV4-3 14 CASSLAGANSPLHF
TRBV18 15 CASSRRDRVDEKLFF
TRBV7-3 16 CASSLTPGLGGNEQFF
TRBV6-2/TRBV6-3 15 CASSYTGKGDYGYTF
TRBV4-1 15 CASSQGQGPTGELFF
TRBV15 16 CATSRDQNSGKYEQYF
TRBV7-2 14 CASSRTAVNTEAFF
TRBV19 14 CASRKTGEATEAFF
TRBV4-3 14 CASSQRRGAETQYF
TRBV5-6 15 CASRRQGPAMGGYTF
TRBV6-5 15 CASIGTSGISYEQYF
TRBV6-1 13 CASSEADRKLQYF
TRBV5-4 15 CASSSTGLYNSPLHF
TRBV10-1 13 CASSASSPGKQYF
TRBV5-5 14 CASSLQGDSYGYTF
TRBV2 14 CASSELLEGTEAFF
TRBV5-5 14 CASSTRGSTYEQYF
TRBV7-9 14 CASSFPDGGTEAFF
TRBV3-1/TRBV3-2 14 CASSQGPVLVGYTF
TRBV21-1 13 CAREMTVSYEQYF
TRBV5-4 15 CASSFNTGGTDTQYF
TRBV7-2 15 CASSLRTGSDSPLHF
TRBV11-3 16 CASSKRGGTSYNEQFF
TRBV5-6 13 CASSFENSDTQYF
TRBV13 15 CASSLRLAGQETQYF
TRBV5-4 14 CASSQDRGGNEAFF
TRBV12-3/TRBV12-4 13 CASSLPGIVNRFF
TRBV28 15 CASIKTGGSNQPQHF
TRBV5-1 13 CASSFPPDSEAFF
TRBV5-8 15 CASSLGPYGNQPQHF
TRBV3-1/TRBV3-2 11 CASSLGTEAFF
TRBV11-3 12 CASSSTQGTQYF
TRBV3-1/TRBV3-2 16 CASSQGHRLSGNTIYF
TRBV4-3 16 CASSQRPQQGGYGYTF
TRBV7-2 15 CASSLQTGANTEAFF
TRBV7-9 19 CASSSRVAGVGYSTDTQYF
TRBV5-8 17 CASSLTPAGGRSYEQYF
TRBV14 16 CASSQERRGRFTEAFF
TRBV10-3 14 CAISDRPGDTEAFF
TRBV4-2 14 CASSPDRGREKLFF
TRBV6-2/TRBV6-3 15 CASSFGGTGANVLTF
TRBV6-2/TRBV6-3 18 CASSYEGGGGVAKNIQYF